Below are 11 T cell receptor beta chains sequenced from a single sample in a study of blood T cell repertoires in COVID-19. Some clones are missing from TCRdb's copy, which holds only in-frame ones; the method was immunoSEQ multiplex PCR. The sample lists around 500,000 clones; approximately 83% were seen once. The sequencing input was peripheral blood. These receptors all come from a human donor in a cohort sampled during active COVID-19.

This chain uses TRBV6-5 with TRBJ1-2; D is undetermined. Trimming stripped 0 bases from V and 8 bases from J, with 13 bases between. CDR3 size: 14 residues. Germline V gene lookup returns CDR1 MNHEY and CDR2 SVGAGI. DNA of the CDR3: TGTGCCAGCAGTTACTCGGAGGAAGTTGAAGGCTACACCTTC. Its protein product is CASSYSEEVEGYTF.

The chain carries TRBV30 and TRBJ1-3, with 8 bases that match TRBD1. This CDR3 has 13 residues. V trimming: 4 bases; J trimming: 4 bases; junction bases outside the gene matches: 3. Germline CDR1 GTSNPN, CDR2 SVGIG (reference sequence). The CDR3 region has the DNA TGTGCCTGGAAACAGGGGGGCGGAAACACCATATATTTT. It encodes CAWKQGGGNTIYF. The whole variable domain, remainder taken from reference TRBV30 and TRBJ1-3, is SQTIHQWPATLVQPVGSPLSLECTVEGTSNPNLYWYRQAAGRGLQLLFYSVGIGQISSEVPQNLSASRPQDRQFILSSKKLLLSDSGFYLCAWKQGGGNTIYFGEGSWLTVV.

This chain uses TRBV12-5 with TRBJ1-2, with 10 bases aligning to TRBD1. The germline CDR1 and CDR2 sequences are LGHNT and FRNRAP. The V segment lost 3 bases and the J segment 5 bases; nucleotides outside the gene matches: 9. The CDR3 is made up of 16 amino acids. The CDR3 region is CASGFPSGTGEYGYTF. The CDR3 DNA sequence: TGTGCTAGTGGTTTTCCCTCCGGGACAGGGGAATATGGCTACACCTTC.

The chain recombines TRBV5-1 with TRBJ2-1; 8 bases match TRBD2. Losses at the gene ends were 4 bases for V and 9 bases for J; bases not matched to a gene: 6. Germline V gives CDR1 SGHRS, CDR2 YFSETQ. The CDR3 contains 13 residues. The CDR3 coding sequence is TGCGCCAGCAGCCAAGCGGGAGCGAGTGAGCAGTTCTTC. This codes for CASSQAGASEQFF.

This clone was counted at least ten times. The chain couples TRBV4-1 to TRBJ2-7, with 16 bases lining up with TRBD2. The CDR3 has 20 amino acids. Losses at the gene ends were 0 bases for V and 4 bases for J; bases not matched to a gene: 12. Germline V lookup: CDR1 MGHRA, CDR2 YSYEKL. The CDR3 coding sequence is TGCGCCAGCAGCCAAGATATTCGTGGGACTAGCGGGAGGGCCCGGTACGAGCAGTACTTC. This encodes CASSQDIRGTSGRARYEQYF.

The rearrangement joins TRBV6-4 to TRBJ1-1; D is undetermined. Trimming pared 5 bases from V and 4 bases from J, leaving 11 bases between. The germline V gene encodes CDR1 MRHNA and CDR2 SNTAGT. The CDR3 runs 13 residues. CDR3 in amino acids: CASSPERGTEAFF. The CDR3 DNA is TGTGCCAGCAGTCCCGAGAGAGGCACTGAAGCTTTCTTT.

In this sample, this clone turned up a few times. The rearrangement uses TRBV30 and TRBJ1-5; D is uncertain. CDR1 is GTSNPN and CDR2 is SVGIG in the germline V gene (reference sequence). V gave up 0 bases and J gave up 9 bases, with 12 bases separating them. This CDR3 is built from 13 residues. CDR3 sequence reads: CAWSVSIPGPQHF. The CDR3 DNA reads as TGTGCCTGGAGTGTAAGTATTCCAGGGCCCCAGCATTTT.

This clone was seen repeatedly, ten times or more. The J gene is TRBJ2-3, the V gene TRBV9, with TRBD2 as a possible D gene (6 bases). Trimming took 1 base from V and 6 from J, leaving 12 bases between them. From germline, CDR1 is SGDLS and CDR2 YYNGEE. The CDR3 has 14 amino acids. The chain's CDR3 is CASSVLNRGDTQYF. CDR3 sequence (DNA): TGTGCCAGCAGCGTATTAAACCGGGGGGATACGCAGTATTTT.

The rearrangement links TRBV9 to TRBJ2-5; D might be TRBD2 (7 bases). CDR1 SGDLS and CDR2 YYNGEE come from the germline V gene. V lost 0 bases and J 3 bases, leaving 15 bases between the germline ends. The CDR3 runs 16 residues. CDR3 sequence reads: CASSVALRGGKETQYF. CDR3 nucleotide sequence: TGTGCCAGCAGCGTAGCCCTGAGGGGGGGGAAAGAGACCCAGTACTTC.

The V gene is TRBV18, the J gene TRBJ1-1; D may be TRBD1 (6 bases). Germline V CDR1 and CDR2: KGHSH, LQKENI. Trimming left V 3 bases short and J 4 bases short, with 15 bases between. The CDR3 is made up of 15 amino acids. CDR3 DNA: TGTGCCAGCTCACCGGGGGCCGCCGTTGGCACTGAAGCTTTCTTT. It codes for CASSPGAAVGTEAFF.

The genes are TRBV19 and TRBJ1-5, with D possibly matching TRBD1 (6 bases). V lost 10 bases to trimming and J lost 6 bases, with 19 bases between them. The CDR3 totals 14 residues. Germline V CDR1 and CDR2: LNHDA, SQIVND (reference sequence). CDR3 residues: CATRAIQGIQPQHF. The CDR3 bases are TGTGCCACCCGGGCTATCCAGGGGATTCAGCCCCAGCATTTT.